The clone carrying this T cell receptor beta chain was recorded many times. Its antigen is unknown. V was pared by 3 bases and J by 2 bases, with 4 bases of the junction left unmatched. This CDR3 is built from 14 residues. The germline V gene has CDR1 DFQATT and CDR2 SNEGSKA (reference sequence). The data stem from a study of CD8 T cells in ankylosing spondylitis. The study, taken as a whole, reports: For ankylosing spondylitis blood, a TCR beta motif of seven to nine highly homologous variants appeared characteristic.

TCRdb reanalysed the 5' RACE reads using MiXCR and keeps one entry per CDR3 protein. The sample records approximately 240,000 distinct CDR3 sequences, 20% to 30% being singletons. This TCR derives from a male donor with ankylosing spondylitis or in good health (not recorded which). V usage is TRBV20-1 and J usage is TRBJ1-5; 7 positions match TRBD1. The sequencing input was blood, either unsorted or a sorted T cell fraction (not recorded which). The CDR3 reads CSASGQDRNQPQHF. Written as DNA, the CDR3 is TGCAGTGCTAGCGGACAGGACCGCAATCAGCCCCAGCATTTT.